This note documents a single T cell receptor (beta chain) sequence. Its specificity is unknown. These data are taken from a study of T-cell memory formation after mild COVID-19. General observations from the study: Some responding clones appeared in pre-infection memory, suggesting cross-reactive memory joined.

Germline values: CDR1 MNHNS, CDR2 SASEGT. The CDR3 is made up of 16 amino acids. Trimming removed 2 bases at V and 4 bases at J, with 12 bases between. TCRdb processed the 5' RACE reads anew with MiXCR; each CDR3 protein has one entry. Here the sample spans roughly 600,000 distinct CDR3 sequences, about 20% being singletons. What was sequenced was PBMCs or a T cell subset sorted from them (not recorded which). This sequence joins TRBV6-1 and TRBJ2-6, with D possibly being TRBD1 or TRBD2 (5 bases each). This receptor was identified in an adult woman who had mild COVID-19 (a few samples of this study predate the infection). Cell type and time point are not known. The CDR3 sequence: CASSEIPGPGANVLTF. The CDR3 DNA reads TGTGCCAGCAGTGAAATTCCGGGGCCCGGGGCCAACGTCCTGACTTTC.